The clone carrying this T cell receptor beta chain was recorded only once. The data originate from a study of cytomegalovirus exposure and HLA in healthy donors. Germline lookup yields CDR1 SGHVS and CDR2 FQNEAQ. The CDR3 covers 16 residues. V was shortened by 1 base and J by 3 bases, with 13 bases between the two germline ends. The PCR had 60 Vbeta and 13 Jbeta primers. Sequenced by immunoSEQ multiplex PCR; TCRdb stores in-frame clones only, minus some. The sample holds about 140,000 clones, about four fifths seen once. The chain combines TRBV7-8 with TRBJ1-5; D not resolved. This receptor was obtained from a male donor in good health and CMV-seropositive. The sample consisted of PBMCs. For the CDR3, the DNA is TGTGCCAGCAGCTTAGGGAACGCACGGGTCAATCAGCCCCAGCATTTT. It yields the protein CASSLGNARVNQPQHF.